Below, 29 T cell receptor beta chains from the same sample are listed, as sequenced in a study of cytomegalovirus exposure and HLA in healthy donors. 13 Jbeta primers and 60 Vbeta primers were used for the PCR. Here immunoSEQ multiplex PCR was the method, and the copy in TCRdb shows in-frame clones only, minus some. The data show about 170,000 clones, roughly 76% seen once. Source material: PBMCs. Source of these receptors: a male donor in good health and CMV-seronegative.

The rearrangement joins TRBV4-1 to TRBJ2-7; 10 nucleotides match TRBD1. Germline V lookup: CDR1 MGHRA, CDR2 YSYEKL. V shed 8 bases, J shed 5 bases, and the junction held 9 bases outside the gene matches. This CDR3 is 14 amino acids long. The CDR3 DNA reads TGCGCCAGCCGTAGTCCGGGACAGGGGAACGAGCAGTACTTC. This sequence encodes CASRSPGQGNEQYF.

This rearrangement joins TRBV2 to TRBJ1-4; 7 bases are a match to TRBD1. Germline assignment: CDR1 SNHLY and CDR2 FYNNEI. V gave up 8 bases and J gave up 3 bases; unmatched junction bases: 0. The CDR3 contains 12 residues. CDR3 nucleotide sequence: TGTGCCAGCGACAGGGCTAATGAAAAACTGTTTTTT. Its translation: CASDRANEKLFF.

This clone was found a few times. V is TRBV5-1 and J is TRBJ2-3; 9 bases match TRBD2. The CDR3 contains 16 residues. CDR1 is SGHRS, CDR2 YFSETQ, per germline. The trim removed 0 bases at V and 5 bases at J, leaving 7 bases unmatched. CDR3 nucleotide sequence: TGCGCCAGCAGCTTGGAGGCGGGGGGGCCAGGAGATACGCAGTATTTT. Protein product: CASSLEAGGPGDTQYF.

The chain joins TRBV7-6 to TRBJ2-1, with TRBD1 matching 7 bases. CDR3 length equals 16 residues. The germline V gene has CDR1 SGHVS and CDR2 FNYEAQ. The V and J ends lost 2 bases and 6 bases, in that order; junction bases with no gene match: 10. The CDR3 protein is CASSLTGQVEGNEQFF. CDR3 DNA: TGTGCCAGCAGCTTAACAGGACAGGTAGAAGGCAATGAGCAGTTCTTC.

The chain carries TRBV5-5 and TRBJ1-6, with a weak D call TRBD1 (6 bases). V was shortened by 0 bases and J by 6 bases, with 7 bases between the two germline ends. The CDR3 sequence is 14 residues long. Per germline, CDR1 SGHKS and CDR2 YYEKEE (reference sequence). CDR3 residues: CASSLGTVNSPLHF. CDR3 sequence (DNA): TGTGCCAGCAGCTTGGGGACAGTTAATTCACCCCTCCACTTT.

This clone was picked up a small number of times. The CDR3 sequence is CSADPGQGGGYTF. In DNA form, the CDR3 reads TGCAGCGCCGACCCGGGACAGGGGGGCGGCTACACCTTC. This chain links TRBV29-1 with TRBJ1-2, with TRBD1 matching 11 bases. Germline V gene lookup returns CDR1 SQVTM and CDR2 ANQGSEA. The V gene end was trimmed by 7 bases and the J gene end by 8 bases; junction bases not matched to a gene: 9. CDR3 length equals 13 residues.

J is TRBJ1-5 and V is TRBV2; a possible D gene is TRBD1 (6 bases). V lost 1 base and J 8 bases, leaving 12 bases between the germline ends. Per germline, CDR1 SNHLY and CDR2 FYNNEI. The CDR3 contains 14 residues. DNA for the CDR3: TGTGCCAGCAGTGAAGGCAGGGGCAACAAGCCCCAGCATTTT. This codes for CASSEGRGNKPQHF. The full variable domain, rest sourced from reference TRBV2 and TRBJ1-5, is EPEVTQTPSHQVTQMGQEVILRCVPISNHLYFYWYRQILGQKVEFLVSFYNNEISEKSEIFDDQFSVERPDGSNFTLKIRSTKLEDSAMYFCASSEGRGNKPQHFGDGTRLSIL.

The J gene is TRBJ2-3, the V gene TRBV19; D is undetermined. Germline V gene lookup returns CDR1 LNHDA and CDR2 SQIVND (reference sequence). This CDR3 has 13 amino acids. V lost 6 bases and J 1 base, leaving 8 bases between the germline ends. As DNA, the CDR3 is TGTGCCAGTAGAACTCCCGGCACAGATACGCAGTATTTT. Protein sequence: CASRTPGTDTQYF.

This sequence joins TRBV29-1 and TRBJ2-3, with TRBD1 matching over 7 bases. V lost 8 bases, J lost 6 bases, and 14 bases stayed unmatched. The CDR3 loop spans 14 amino acids. The V gene's germline CDR1 is SQVTM and CDR2 ANQGSEA. The CDR3 spells CSLDGTAQKDTQYF. Here the CDR3 DNA reads TGCAGCCTCGACGGGACAGCACAGAAGGATACGCAGTATTTT.

This clone was detected only a few times. V is TRBV5-6 and J is TRBJ1-2; 7 bases are a match to TRBD1. Germline-derived CDR1 and CDR2 are SGHDT and YYEEEE. J gave up 0 bases and V 4 bases, and 6 bases lay outside the gene matches. The CDR3 extends over 15 amino acids. Written as DNA, the CDR3 is TGTGCCAGCAGCCGCGGGACAGCGACTAACTATGGCTACACCTTC. Its protein product is CASSRGTATNYGYTF.

This rearrangement joins TRBV2 to TRBJ1-5; TRBD1 matches at 9 bases. V gave up 6 bases and J gave up 6 bases; unmatched junction bases: 6. This CDR3 is 14 amino acids long. Germline CDR1 reads SNHLY; CDR2 reads FYNNEI. CDR3 protein: CASSTGGSGQPQHF. The DNA for the CDR3 is TGTGCCAGCAGCACAGGGGGCTCGGGTCAGCCCCAGCATTTT.

The chain employs TRBV6-1 and TRBJ2-7, with D possibly TRBD1 on 5 matching bases. This CDR3 contains 11 residues. Germline V gene sequence: CDR1 MNHNS, CDR2 SASEGT. Trimming removed 6 bases from V and 8 bases from J, with 11 bases in between. The CDR3 here is CASRGRTKQYF. CDR3 DNA sequence: TGTGCCAGCAGGGGCAGGACAAAGCAGTACTTC.

The J gene is TRBJ1-3, the V gene TRBV7-6, with unresolved D. Trimming pared 0 bases from V and 4 bases from J, leaving 7 bases between. Germline loops: CDR1 SGHVS, CDR2 FNYEAQ. CDR3 size: 14 residues. The CDR3 here is CASSLALGGNTIYF. CDR3 nucleotide sequence: TGTGCCAGCAGCTTAGCCCTAGGAGGAAACACCATATATTTT. The full variable domain, with the rest looked up from reference TRBV7-6 and TRBJ1-3, is GAGVSQSPRYKVTKRGQDVALRCDPISGHVSLYWYRQALGQGPEFLTYFNYEAQQDKSGLPNDRFSAERPEGSISTLTIQRTEQRDSAMYRCASSLALGGNTIYFGEGSWLTVV.

The CDR3 protein is CASSRDIRGNEQFF. CDR3 DNA: TGTGCCAGCAGTCGGGATATACGCGGAAATGAGCAGTTCTTC. V and J are TRBV6-5 and TRBJ2-1; a weak D match, TRBD2 (5 bases). V lost 5 bases and J lost 7, with 15 bases in between. CDR3 length: 14 residues. In germline, CDR1 is MNHEY, CDR2 SVGAGI.

The chain carries TRBV9 and TRBJ1-4; a possible D gene is TRBD1 (6 bases). This CDR3 has 15 residues. V gave up 2 bases and J gave up 5 bases, with 13 bases separating them. Germline values: CDR1 SGDLS, CDR2 YYNGEE. The CDR3 spells CASSVGGRRNEKLFF. The CDR3 region has the DNA TGTGCCAGCAGCGTCGGGGGGCGAAGGAATGAAAAACTGTTTTTT. Drawing the rest from reference TRBV9 and TRBJ1-4, the complete variable domain is DSGVTQTPKHLITATGQRVTLRCSPRSGDLSVYWYQQSLDQGLQFLIQYYNGEERAKGNILERFSAQQFPDLHSELNLSSLELGDSALYFCASSVGGRRNEKLFFGSGTQLSVL.

This clone was seen once. This chain joins TRBV29-1 and TRBJ2-7, with D possibly being TRBD1 (6 bases). The V end lost 4 bases, the J end lost 3 bases, and 10 bases lay between the germline ends. CDR3 length: 12 amino acids. Germline assignment: CDR1 SQVTM and CDR2 ANQGSEA. CDR3 in amino acids: CSVGQDYYEQYF. CDR3 bases: TGCAGCGTTGGACAGGATTACTACGAGCAGTACTTC.

This sequence joins TRBV6-1 and TRBJ2-1, with D maybe TRBD1 (6 bases). CDR3 length: 14 amino acids. Germline CDR1 MNHNS, CDR2 SASEGT. V lost 5 bases and J 4 bases, leaving 12 bases between the germline ends. The CDR3 region has the DNA TGTGCCAGCAGTCTACGACAGGCGTACAATGAGCAGTTCTTC. Translating it yields CASSLRQAYNEQFF.

The CDR3 region is CASSPGQNEKLFF. The CDR3 DNA reads as TGTGCCAGCTCACCGGGACAGAATGAAAAACTGTTTTTT. The rearrangement links TRBV18 to TRBJ1-4; TRBD1 matches at 7 bases. This CDR3 is built from 13 residues. Per germline, CDR1 KGHSH and CDR2 LQKENI. Trimming cost V 3 bases and J 5 bases; bases outside gene matches: 0.

In this sample, this clone turned up a few times. The chain couples TRBV5-6 to TRBJ1-2; 9 bases fit TRBD1. The germline CDR1 and CDR2 sequences are SGHDT and YYEEEE. After removal of 4 bases from V and 5 bases from J, the junction contained 6 bases not matched to a gene. The CDR3 has 14 amino acids. The CDR3 here is CASSRMDRGYGYTF. CDR3 nucleotide sequence: TGTGCCAGCAGCCGGATGGACAGGGGATATGGCTACACCTTC.

The V call is TRBV5-1, the J call TRBJ2-7; TRBD1 aligns across 11 bases. The CDR3 runs 14 residues. Germline values: CDR1 SGHRS, CDR2 YFSETQ. V shed 4 bases, J shed 5 bases, and the junction held 5 bases outside the gene matches. The CDR3 region is CASSPGTGGNEQYF. The CDR3 DNA follows: TGCGCCAGCAGCCCCGGGACAGGGGGGAACGAGCAGTACTTC. The full variable domain, with the rest looked up from reference TRBV5-1 and TRBJ2-7, is KAGVTQTPRYLIKTRGQQVTLSCSPISGHRSVSWYQQTPGQGLQFLFEYFSETQRNKGNFPGRFSGRQFSNSRSEMNVSTLELGDSALYLCASSPGTGGNEQYFGPGTRLTVT.

The rearrangement uses TRBV29-1 and TRBJ1-4, with TRBD1 identical over 10 bases. CDR1 is SQVTM, CDR2 ANQGSEA, per germline. V was pared by 7 bases and J by 5 bases, with 4 bases of the junction left unmatched. The CDR3 length is 13 residues. CDR3 loop: CSGRTGGNEKLFF. CDR3 nucleotides: TGCAGCGGCAGGACAGGGGGAAATGAAAAACTGTTTTTT.

The V call is TRBV11-2, the J call TRBJ2-7, with TRBD1 as a possible D gene (6 bases). This CDR3 spans 15 amino acids. Trimming removed 3 bases at V and 2 bases at J, with 14 bases between. CDR1 and CDR2 (germline): SGHAT, FQNNGV. CDR3 DNA: TGTGCCAGCAGCTTTCTACAGGGATCCGCCTACGAGCAGTACTTC. It specifies CASSFLQGSAYEQYF.

This chain links TRBV5-6 with TRBJ2-1; D is possibly TRBD1 (5 bases). The V end lost 4 bases, the J end lost 10 bases, and 18 bases lay between the germline ends. The CDR3 length is 14 residues. Germline V gene sequence: CDR1 SGHDT, CDR2 YYEEEE. The CDR3 coding sequence is TGTGCCAGCAGCCCCCCGGACACATTTAGGGAGCAGTTCTTC. This encodes CASSPPDTFREQFF.

The V gene is TRBV19, the J gene TRBJ1-5; D remains unclear. In germline, CDR1 is LNHDA, CDR2 SQIVND (reference sequence). The CDR3 has 13 residues. V lost 3 bases and J 3 bases, leaving 6 bases between the germline ends. The CDR3 nucleotides read TGTGCCAGTAGTATCGAAGCCAATCAGCCCCAGCATTTT. It translates to CASSIEANQPQHF.

CDR3 sequence reads: CASRTGFGYEQYF. In DNA form, the CDR3 reads TGTGCCAGCAGGACAGGTTTCGGGTACGAGCAGTACTTC. The genes are TRBV6-1 and TRBJ2-7; perhaps TRBD1 as D (6 bases). V lost 6 bases to trimming and J lost 4 bases, with 13 bases between them. The CDR3 runs to 13 residues. Looked up from germline, CDR1 is MNHNS and CDR2 is SASEGT.

The CDR3 protein is CASRKDSLNQPQHF. The CDR3, as DNA: TGTGCCAGCAGGAAGGACAGCCTCAATCAGCCCCAGCATTTT. The rearrangement joins TRBV6-5 to TRBJ1-5; D might be TRBD1 (6 bases). The CDR3 is 14 amino acids. Looked up from germline, CDR1 is MNHEY and CDR2 is SVGAGI. Trimming pared 6 bases from V and 3 bases from J, leaving 12 bases between.

The genes are TRBV30 and TRBJ2-3; D is perhaps TRBD1 (5 bases). V lost 4 bases, J lost 2 bases, and 10 bases lay in between. The CDR3 has 13 amino acids. Germline V gene data show CDR1 as GTSNPN and CDR2 as SVGIG (reference sequence). DNA for the CDR3: TGTGCCTGGAAGTATGGGGCCACAGATACGCAGTATTTT. As protein: CAWKYGATDTQYF.

V usage is TRBV10-1 and J usage is TRBJ1-1; unclear D gene. CDR1 and CDR2 (germline): WNHNN, SYGVQD (reference sequence). The CDR3 is made up of 14 amino acids. The V gene lost 5 bases and the J gene lost 3 bases, with 13 bases spanning the gap. The chain's CDR3 is CASSPVRSDTEAFF. The CDR3 coding sequence is TGCGCCAGCAGTCCGGTCAGGTCGGACACTGAAGCTTTCTTT.

This clone was seen more than once but under ten times. This chain joins TRBV6-6 and TRBJ1-4; a possible D gene is TRBD1 (6 bases). V lost 7 bases, J lost 4 bases, and 19 bases lay in between. The CDR3 extends over 16 amino acids. Germline CDR1 reads MNHNY; CDR2 reads SVGAGI (reference sequence). In nucleotides, the CDR3 is TGTGCCAGCACCGTTGGCTTCGGGGGGCTTAATGAAAAACTGTTTTTT. It codes for CASTVGFGGLNEKLFF.